The clone carrying this TCR beta chain has more than one count but fewer than ten. Trimming removed 7 bases from V and 3 bases from J, with 10 bases in between. The CDR3 covers 12 residues. Germline-derived CDR1 and CDR2 are MNHEY and SVGAGI. The data were obtained in a study of tumour-infiltrating T cells in Burkitt lymphoma. TCRdb's copy holds only in-frame clones and misses some; the assay was immunoSEQ multiplex PCR. The table includes 2,000 or so clones, approximately 12% detected once. The sample taken for sequencing was tumor tissue. V and J are TRBV6-5 and TRBJ2-7; D unresolved. The receptor comes from a human donor with Burkitt lymphoma. CDR3 DNA: TGTGCCAGCAAGGGCACCAACTACGAGCAGTACTTC. Amino acids: CASKGTNYEQYF.